These 23 T cell receptor beta chains were all obtained from the same sample, sequenced in a study of shared clonotypes between healthy human individuals. Method: immunoSEQ multiplex PCR; TCRdb's copy keeps in-frame clones and lacks some. This table has some 470,000 clones, over 60% appearing once. Material: PBMCs. These receptors were obtained from a woman in her 40s in good health. Some clones in this sample may be carry-over from other donors' samples.

This clone was seen more than once but under ten times. V and J are TRBV19 and TRBJ2-5, with D possibly being TRBD1 (6 bases). V dropped 5 bases and J dropped 1 base, with 14 bases sitting between them. This CDR3 spans 15 amino acids. Germline V gives CDR1 LNHDA, CDR2 SQIVND (reference sequence). This chain's CDR3 is CASSRQALPQETQYF. The CDR3 region has the DNA TGTGCCAGTAGTCGACAGGCGCTACCCCAAGAGACCCAGTACTTC. The full variable domain, rest sourced from reference TRBV19 and TRBJ2-5, is DGGITQSPKYLFRKEGQNVTLSCEQNLNHDAMYWYRQDPGQGLRLIYYSQIVNDFQKGDIAEGYSVSREKKESFPLTVTSAQKNPTAFYLCASSRQALPQETQYFGPGTRLLVL.

The rearrangement joins TRBV29-1 to TRBJ2-5; perhaps D is TRBD1 or TRBD2 (5 bases each). The CDR3 spans 16 residues. Germline loops: CDR1 SQVTM, CDR2 ANQGSEA. V was clipped by 0 bases and J by 7 bases, with 21 bases between them. The CDR3 sequence: CSVEDKSGGVGGTQYF. The CDR3 DNA follows: TGCAGCGTTGAAGATAAAAGTGGGGGTGTTGGGGGGACCCAGTACTTC.

This chain joins TRBV7-3 and TRBJ2-1, with D perhaps TRBD1 (6 bases). The CDR3 contains 16 residues. Looked up from germline, CDR1 is SGHTA and CDR2 is FQGTGA. Trimming shortened V by 2 bases and J by 6 bases, and 17 bases separated the two germline ends. DNA for the CDR3: TGTGCCAGCAGCTTATCTCCCCGCCGGACAGTCAATGAGCAGTTCTTC. This translates into CASSLSPRRTVNEQFF.

This clone was detected only once. The rearrangement uses TRBV4-1 and TRBJ2-5; D not resolved. Judging by the DNA end, TRBJ2-7 fits better; the J call may be wrong. The CDR3 is 14 amino acids. CDR1 is MGHRA and CDR2 is YSYEKL in the germline V gene. The CDR3 sequence: CASSQDRLLHEQYF. In nucleotides, the CDR3 is TGCGCCAGCAGCCAAGATCGGTTGCTCCACGAGCAGTACTTC.

This sequence joins TRBV6-1 and TRBJ1-6, with 10 bases identical to TRBD1. The CDR3 is 14 amino acids. Looked up from germline, CDR1 is MNHNS and CDR2 is SASEGT. Unmatched junction bases numbered 2, after V lost 6 bases and J lost 6 bases. CDR3: CASSWDRGNSPLHF. The CDR3 region has the DNA TGTGCCAGCAGCTGGGACAGGGGTAATTCACCCCTCCACTTT.

V gene TRBV11-2 combines with J gene TRBJ1-3; D not resolved. Trimming cost V 1 base and J 1 base, with 8 bases left between them. This CDR3 is built from 15 residues. Germline CDR1 and CDR2: SGHAT and FQNNGV. This CDR3 reads CASSLGATSGNTIYF. The CDR3 bases are TGTGCCAGCAGCTTAGGGGCAACATCTGGAAACACCATATATTTT.

The rearrangement joins TRBV7-2 to TRBJ2-1; tentatively, D is TRBD2 (6 bases). Germline loops: CDR1 SGHTA, CDR2 FQGNSA. Trimming pared 5 bases from V and 5 bases from J, leaving 10 bases between. The CDR3 totals 13 residues. The CDR3 loop reads CASSPTRNNEQFF. The CDR3 region has the DNA TGTGCCAGCAGCCCGACTAGAAACAATGAGCAGTTCTTC.

The gene calls are TRBV7-8 and TRBJ2-7, with 11 bases fitting TRBD2. CDR3 length: 14 residues. Germline values: CDR1 SGHVS, CDR2 FQNEAQ. Losses at the gene ends were 5 bases for V and 3 bases for J; bases not matched to a gene: 3. The CDR3: CASSNGLAGYEQYF. CDR3 DNA sequence: TGTGCCAGCAGCAACGGACTAGCGGGCTACGAGCAGTACTTC.

The CDR3 region has the DNA TGTGCCTGGAGTTCAATACCGGGCTCTGGGGCCAACGTCCTGACTTTC. It translates to CAWSSIPGSGANVLTF. The chain carries TRBV30 and TRBJ2-6; D uncertain. Germline lookup yields CDR1 GTSNPN and CDR2 SVGIG (reference sequence). CDR3 size: 16 residues. The V end lost 2 bases, the J end lost 0 bases, and 11 bases lay between the germline ends.

In its sample, this clone was seen a few times. CDR3 DNA sequence: TGCAGCGTTGAGGGCGTTTCGGCACCCTATGGCTACACCTTC. As protein: CSVEGVSAPYGYTF. The J gene is TRBJ1-2, the V gene TRBV29-1; D not resolved. The V gene's germline CDR1 is SQVTM and CDR2 ANQGSEA. CDR3 length: 14 residues. The V end was cut by 3 bases, the J end by 4 bases, with 15 bases between.

The chain carries TRBV23-1 and TRBJ2-2; TRBD2 agrees at 13 bases. TRBV23-1 has ORF status, its function being uncertain. This CDR3 comprises 19 residues. Trimming took 6 bases from V and 0 from J; bases not matched to a gene: 10. CDR3 DNA: TGCGCCAGCAGCCCCGGGACTAGCGGGATCCTTGCGAACACCGGGGAGCTGTTTTTT. This codes for CASSPGTSGILANTGELFF.

The chain employs TRBV7-2 and TRBJ2-3; a possible D gene is TRBD2 (6 bases). The CDR3 extends over 14 amino acids. CDR1 and CDR2 (germline): SGHTA, FQGNSA. Trimming stripped 6 bases from V and 6 bases from J, with 16 bases between. The CDR3 protein is CASRAQSGRDTQYF. In DNA, the CDR3 is TGTGCCAGCAGGGCCCAGAGCGGGCGGGATACGCAGTATTTT.

V and J are TRBV6-1 and TRBJ1-4; D is undetermined. This CDR3 comprises 14 residues. Trimming cost V 4 bases and J 0 bases, with 6 bases left between them. Germline-derived CDR1 and CDR2 are MNHNS and SASEGT. Here the CDR3 DNA reads TGTGCCAGCAGTGCAGGCCCAACTAATGAAAAACTGTTTTTT. Residues: CASSAGPTNEKLFF.

V is TRBV15 and J is TRBJ2-3; the D call may be TRBD1 or TRBD2 (5 bases each). CDR3 length: 14 amino acids. From germline, CDR1 is LNHNV and CDR2 YYDKDF (reference sequence). Trimming cost V 5 bases and J 0 bases, with 9 bases left between them. The CDR3 DNA sequence: TGTGCCACCAGCGGGACCCTTAGCACAGATACGCAGTATTTT. This translates into CATSGTLSTDTQYF.

The rearrangement uses TRBV14 and TRBJ2-3; D unclear. The CDR3 loop spans 14 amino acids. V lost 0 bases to trimming and J lost 1 base, with 5 bases between them. CDR1 and CDR2 (germline): SGHDN, FVKESK. The CDR3 DNA sequence: TGTGCCAGCAGCCAAGACCAGGGCACAGATACGCAGTATTTT. It translates to CASSQDQGTDTQYF.

The chain uses TRBV7-8 and TRBJ2-7, with a weak D call TRBD2 (6 bases). V gave up 4 bases and J gave up 7 bases, with 20 bases separating them. CDR3 size: 15 residues. Per the germline V gene, CDR1 is SGHVS and CDR2 is FQNEAQ. DNA for the CDR3: TGTGCCAGCAGCTCCCCTCCTGGGGCGGGGAATGAGCAGTACTTC. Translating it yields CASSSPPGAGNEQYF.

As concerns this clone: A much bigger clone sits one base away, suggesting this may be a read error. CDR3: CASSLGTGNYGYTF. The CDR3 DNA reads TGTGCCAGCAGCTTAGGGACAGGGAACTATGGCTACACCTTC. The rearrangement links TRBV11-2 to TRBJ1-2, with 8 bases lining up with TRBD1. Germline loops: CDR1 SGHAT, CDR2 FQNNGV. V lost 1 base and J lost 2; bases outside the gene matches: 0. The CDR3 contains 14 residues.

The chain employs TRBV28 and TRBJ1-1, with 8 nucleotides matching TRBD1. The CDR3 covers 14 residues. The germline V gene encodes CDR1 MDHEN and CDR2 SYDVKM. The V gene end was trimmed by 4 bases and the J gene end by 3 bases; junction bases not matched to a gene: 4. The CDR3 coding sequence is TGTGCCAGCAGTTCAGACAGGGGCGACACTGAAGCTTTCTTT. Translation: CASSSDRGDTEAFF.

This chain links TRBV19 with TRBJ2-2; D gene ambiguous. Trimming took off 3 bases at V and 3 bases at J, with 2 bases between the two ends. CDR3 length equals 12 residues. Germline V gene sequence: CDR1 LNHDA, CDR2 SQIVND (reference sequence). This CDR3 reads CASSIDTGELFF. The CDR3 coding sequence is TGTGCCAGTAGTATCGACACCGGGGAGCTGTTTTTT.

The chain uses TRBV15 and TRBJ2-2; perhaps TRBD1 as D (6 bases). The V and J ends lost 4 bases and 8 bases respectively, with 17 bases between them. This CDR3 contains 15 residues. CDR1 is LNHNV, CDR2 YYDKDF, per germline (reference sequence). The CDR3 DNA is TGTGCCACCAGCAAAAGACTGGGGGCTAGGGGGGAGCTGTTTTTT. Its translation is CATSKRLGARGELFF.

The gene calls are TRBV30 and TRBJ2-3; the D is unclear. The CDR3 sequence is 16 residues long. The V end lost 1 base, the J end lost 0 bases, and 14 bases lay between the germline ends. Per the germline V gene, CDR1 is GTSNPN and CDR2 is SVGIG (reference sequence). The CDR3 protein is CAWSALAGTSTDTQYF. CDR3 DNA: TGTGCCTGGAGTGCTTTAGCCGGAACTAGCACAGATACGCAGTATTTT.

V and J are TRBV28 and TRBJ2-2, with 14 bases aligning to TRBD2. The CDR3 has 16 residues. Looked up from germline, CDR1 is MDHEN and CDR2 is SYDVKM. Losses at the gene ends were 4 bases for V and 6 bases for J; bases not matched to a gene: 4. The CDR3 DNA is TGTGCCAGCAGTTCCGTGGGACTAGCGGGAGCCGGGGAGCTGTTTTTT. Translation gives CASSSVGLAGAGELFF.

In this sample, this clone turned up a few times. The chain links TRBV6-4 to TRBJ2-3, with 10 nucleotides matching TRBD2. The CDR3 runs to 16 residues. Trimming cost V 0 bases and J 4 bases; bases outside gene matches: 4. CDR1 and CDR2 (germline): MRHNA, SNTAGT. CDR3 in amino acids: CASSDSGAGGADTQYF. CDR3 nucleotides: TGTGCCAGCAGTGACTCTGGAGCGGGAGGGGCAGATACGCAGTATTTT.